Sequencing of this T cell receptor (beta chain) was carried out in a study of CD8 T cells in ankylosing spondylitis. Using its own MiXCR run on the 5' RACE reads, TCRdb lists one record per CDR3 protein. The table has 350,000 to 400,000 distinct CDR3 sequences, 20% seen once. The sample holds a few counts of this clonotype. V lost 0 bases and J lost 5; bases outside the gene matches: 2. The CDR3 runs to 15 residues. The germline V gene encodes CDR1 SGHAT and CDR2 FQNNGV. Material for sequencing was blood, either unsorted or a sorted T cell fraction (not recorded which). The receptor was derived from a male donor with ankylosing spondylitis or in good health (not recorded which). The V call is TRBV11-2, the J call TRBJ2-7; 12 bases line up with TRBD2. In DNA, the CDR3 is TGTGCCAGCAGCTTAGAGGCTAGCGGGGGGGACGAGCAGTACTTC. Protein product: CASSLEASGGDEQYF.